Presented here are 10 T cell receptor beta chains from one specimen sequenced in a study of cytomegalovirus exposure and HLA in healthy donors. Primers: 60 Vbeta forward and 13 Jbeta reverse. This table comes from immunoSEQ multiplex PCR, and its TCRdb copy is limited to in-frame clones, with some not included. The repertoire consists of 85,000 to 100,000 clones, with less than 70% occurring once and the leading ten covering over 2%. Sequenced sample: PBMCs. These receptors all come from a human donor in good health.

This clone was picked up a small number of times. The chain has TRBV2 and TRBJ1-2; 8 bases agree with TRBD1. The germline CDR1 and CDR2 sequences are SNHLY and FYNNEI. Germline trimming cut 6 bases from V and 1 base from J; bases unmatched to any gene: 7. There are 15 residues in the CDR3. The CDR3 here is CASRPRTGSNYGYTF. The CDR3 region has the DNA TGTGCCAGCAGACCCCGGACAGGGAGTAACTATGGCTACACCTTC.

This clone was detected a few times. The chain recombines TRBV7-9 with TRBJ2-2; D is possibly TRBD2 (5 bases). This CDR3 is built from 10 residues. Germline CDR1 and CDR2: SEHNR and FQNEAQ (reference sequence). Trimming took 4 bases from V and 12 from J, leaving 6 bases between them. The CDR3, as DNA: TGTGCCAGCAGCTCGGGGAAGCTGTTTTTT. Its translation is CASSSGKLFF.

The chain links TRBV7-3 to TRBJ2-7, with TRBD1 matching over 7 bases. Germline loops: CDR1 SGHTA, CDR2 FQGTGA. The J segment lost 2 bases and the V segment lost 5 bases, leaving 9 bases of the junction unmatched. This CDR3 has 15 residues. The CDR3, as DNA: TGTGCCAGCAGCCCCTCCGGGACAGCACCCTACGAGCAGTACTTC. Its protein product is CASSPSGTAPYEQYF.

V and J are TRBV4-1 and TRBJ1-2; D gene ambiguous. Germline V gene sequence: CDR1 MGHRA, CDR2 YSYEKL. This CDR3 has 15 amino acids. The V end lost 1 base, the J end lost 2 bases, and 11 bases lay between the germline ends. The CDR3 DNA reads TGCGCCAGCAGCCAAGTTCCGGGGTTCAACTATGGCTACACCTTC. Residues: CASSQVPGFNYGYTF.

The V call is TRBV2, the J call TRBJ2-3, with 9 bases lining up with TRBD2. The germline gives CDR1 SNHLY, CDR2 FYNNEI. This CDR3 is 14 amino acids long. Trimming cost V 6 bases and J 0 bases; bases outside gene matches: 1. The CDR3 nucleotides are TGTGCCAGCAGGCTAGCGGGGAGCACAGATACGCAGTATTTT. It yields the protein CASRLAGSTDTQYF.

The V gene is TRBV6-1, the J gene TRBJ1-3; perhaps TRBD1 as D (6 bases). The ends were cut back, 6 bases at V and 2 bases at J, with 14 bases in the middle. Looked up from germline, CDR1 is MNHNS and CDR2 is SASEGT. This CDR3 has 15 residues. In nucleotides, the CDR3 is TGTGCCAGCAGCGAATCAGGGGAGCCTGGAAACACCATATATTTT. Its protein product is CASSESGEPGNTIYF.

This clone was seen only once. The chain uses TRBV10-3 and TRBJ2-3, with 8 bases aligning to TRBD2. Germline CDR1 and CDR2: ENHRY and SYGVKD. This CDR3 contains 15 residues. With 4 bases clipped from V and 4 bases from J, the junction kept 7 bases outside the gene matches. The CDR3 nucleotides read TGTGCCATCAGTGGGGCGGGGGGAGGCTCAGATACGCAGTATTTT. This translates into CAISGAGGGSDTQYF.

The V gene is TRBV7-3, the J gene TRBJ2-1; D is possibly TRBD1 (6 bases). V was shortened by 2 bases and J by 6 bases, with 11 bases between the two germline ends. CDR1 is SGHTA and CDR2 is FQGTGA in the germline V gene. The CDR3 totals 14 residues. The CDR3 DNA follows: TGTGCCAGCAGCTTACTCCTAGGGGGCAATGAGCAGTTCTTC. This encodes CASSLLLGGNEQFF.

This chain joins TRBV6-4 and TRBJ2-7; TRBD2 matches 9 bases. CDR3 length: 17 amino acids. From germline, CDR1 is MRHNA and CDR2 SNTAGT. The trim removed 0 bases at V and 0 bases at J, leaving 6 bases unmatched. Written as DNA, the CDR3 is TGTGCCAGCAGTGACTCTAGCGGGGGCCGAATCTCCTACGAGCAGTACTTC. This gives the protein CASSDSSGGRISYEQYF.

The V and J genes are TRBV5-1 and TRBJ2-1; possibly TRBD1 for D (8 bases). CDR3 size: 15 residues. The V gene's germline CDR1 is SGHRS and CDR2 YFSETQ. Trimming pared 5 bases from V and 8 bases from J, leaving 20 bases between. The DNA of the CDR3 is TGCGCCAGCAGTATAGGACAGGGCGGGGGAGATGAGCAGTTCTTC. It encodes CASSIGQGGGDEQFF.